This T cell receptor (beta chain) was sequenced in a study of tumor-infiltrating lymphocytes in primary liver carcinoma. As for this clonotype: Its antigen is currently unknown. This could be a read error, since a much larger clone is one nucleotide away.

The study extracted blood RNA from unsorted whole blood and also extracted germline DNA. Chronic HBV infection, which was untreated, was present in the patients. The CDR3 loop spans 14 amino acids. With 1 base removed from V and 6 bases from J, the gap between germline ends came to 13 bases. The germline V gene encodes CDR1 ENHRY and CDR2 SYGVKD. From about 490 ng of total RNA, TCR beta-specific cDNA was reverse-transcribed using a constant-region primer. Libraries covering TCR beta were generated through three nested multiplex PCR rounds (using a slightly modified ARM-PCR). Forward primers for TRBV1-TRBV30 and a C-beta reverse primer served the first two PCR rounds, at roughly 10 cycles each. TCRdb re-derived calls from the multiplex PCR reads in MiXCR, one entry per CDR3 protein. The sample holds 330,000 or so distinct CDR3 sequences; less than 65% are singletons and the top ten take about 6.5%.

Study-wide points: Tumor region pairs overlapped more than did tumor-adjacent and tumor-blood pairs. Relative to blood, tumors carried a significantly larger fraction of the repertoire in their top 250 clones (p = 0.039). Since the samples were bulk and unsorted, the CD4+ and CD8+ repertoires were not compared.

The chain is built from TRBV10-3 and TRBJ2-7; D might be TRBD2 (5 bases). Sequencing was carried out using peripheral blood. The origin of this receptor is a man in his forties with primary liver carcinoma and hepatitis B virus infection. The DNA for the CDR3 is TGTGCCATCAGTGAGTTAGGACCGGACTGCGAGCAGTACTTC. Amino acid sequence: CAISELGPDCEQYF.